A selection of T cell receptor beta chains follows, all from one sample in a study of cytomegalovirus exposure and HLA in healthy donors. TCRdb's copy holds only in-frame clones and misses some; the assay was immunoSEQ multiplex PCR. This sample has around 41,000 clones, with 51% found just once. Specimen: PBMCs. These receptors were taken from a man aged 60 to 69 in good health and CMV-seronegative. CDR3s include the opening cysteine and the closing phenylalanine or tryptophan. A D gene is named only where the DNA matches it firmly. Clone size is stated in some rows and not others, as once, few, many or a class when expanded.

DNA	CDR3	size	D	J	V
TGCAGCGGACACGGTGGAAACACCATATATTTT	CSGHGGNTIYF	few	NA	TRBJ1-3	TRBV29-1
TGTGCCAGCAGCTTAGGAGTCGCCCCGTCCCATGGCTACACCTTC	CASSLGVAPSHGYTF	NA	NA	TRBJ1-2	TRBV7-9
TGTGCCTGGAGACGGGACAGGGGCCTCGTGGGGGCTTTCTTT	CAWRRDRGLVGAFF	few	TRBD1	TRBJ1-1	TRBV30
TGCAGCGTTGAGAGGGGGCAGGCTCAGTACTTC	CSVERGQAQYF	NA	TRBD1	TRBJ2-5	TRBV29-1
TGTGCCAGCAGCTTGGGAGAAACTAGCGGGATACATAACTCCTACAATGAGCAGTTCTTC	CASSLGETSGIHNSYNEQFF	few	TRBD2	TRBJ2-1	TRBV5-5
TGTGCCAGCAGATTTGGACAGGTTGGGGCCAACGTCCTGACTTTC	CASRFGQVGANVLTF	NA	TRBD1	TRBJ2-6	TRBV28
TGTGCCAGCAGGAGGGACAGGGGCGGAGGCTATGGCTACACCTTC	CASRRDRGGGYGYTF	NA	TRBD1	TRBJ1-2	TRBV2
TGTGCCAGCAGCCGCCGGACAGGGGGTGAGCAGTACTTC	CASSRRTGGEQYF	NA	TRBD1	TRBJ2-7	TRBV7-9
TGTGCCAGCAGTGGGGGACTAGCGAATTCAGATACGCAGTATTTT	CASSGGLANSDTQYF	NA	TRBD2	TRBJ2-3	TRBV6-1
TGTGCCAGCAGCCGAGCGACTAATGAAAAACTGTTTTTT	CASSRATNEKLFF	NA	NA	TRBJ1-4	TRBV6-6
TGTGCCAGCAAAGGACAGGGGAACACTGAAGCTTTCTTT	CASKGQGNTEAFF	NA	TRBD1	TRBJ1-1	TRBV27
TGTGCCAGCAGCCGCGGGATGCGGAACACTGAAGCTTTCTTT	CASSRGMRNTEAFF	few	NA	TRBJ1-1	TRBV14
TGCAGCGTAACCAGGGGTTTCGGCACTGAAGCTTTCTTT	CSVTRGFGTEAFF	NA	NA	TRBJ1-1	TRBV29-1
TGTGCCTGGAGTGCCCAGTACGAGCAGTACTTC	CAWSAQYEQYF	NA	NA	TRBJ2-7	TRBV30
TGTGCCAGCAGCTACCACAGGGGGCCGAACACCGGGGAGCTGTTTTTT	CASSYHRGPNTGELFF	few	TRBD1	TRBJ2-2	TRBV5-6
TGTGCCAGCAGTTCGCGGACAGGAGCCTCCTACGAGCAGTACTTC	CASSSRTGASYEQYF	NA	TRBD1	TRBJ2-7	TRBV25-1
TGTGCCAGCACAATTTCGGGCGGGACCGCCTACAATGAGCAGTTCTTC	CASTISGGTAYNEQFF	NA	NA	TRBJ2-1	TRBV7-8
TGTGCCAGCAGCCGTGGGCGAAGCCCCAGCACAGATACGCAGTATTTT	CASSRGRSPSTDTQYF	NA	NA	TRBJ2-3	TRBV11-2
TGTGCCAGAAGCAATGGGACTGTTAGCAATCAGCCCCAGCATTTT	CARSNGTVSNQPQHF	many	NA	TRBJ1-5	TRBV5-3
TGTGCCTGGACCTGGGACACCAACACTGAAGCTTTCTTT	CAWTWDTNTEAFF	NA	NA	TRBJ1-1	TRBV30
TGTGCCTGGAGTGTACGGTCGGCAGGGGGCGGCAACTATGGCTACACCTTC	CAWSVRSAGGGNYGYTF	NA	TRBD1	TRBJ1-2	TRBV30
TGCGCCAGCAGGGAAGGGGCGATAGGAGAGACCCAGTACTTC	CASREGAIGETQYF	NA	NA	TRBJ2-5	TRBV5-1
TGTGCCAGCAGGCACAGGGGGATGAACACCGGGGAGCTGTTTTTT	CASRHRGMNTGELFF	NA	TRBD1	TRBJ2-2	TRBV6-1
TGCAGCGTCGCCCGGGACTTCCGGAGCGAGCAGTACTTC	CSVARDFRSEQYF	few	NA	TRBJ2-7	TRBV29-1
TGTGCCAGCTTTAGCGGGAGCTCCTACAATGAGCAGTTCTTC	CASFSGSSYNEQFF	NA	TRBD2	TRBJ2-1	TRBV27
TGTGCCTGGAGTGTGGGGCAGGCCGCCGTTGAGGGCTACACCTTC	CAWSVGQAAVEGYTF	NA	NA	TRBJ1-2	TRBV30
TGTGCCAGCAGCTTACTAGGTGATTACGAGCAGTACTTC	CASSLLGDYEQYF	NA	NA	TRBJ2-7	TRBV7-2
TGCGCCAGCAGCTACGGCGGGAACGAACGCACCTTC	CASSYGGNERTF	NA	NA	TRBJ1-2	TRBV5-1
TGTGCCAGCAACCTAGGGACATCTAATGAAAAACTGTTTTTT	CASNLGTSNEKLFF	NA	NA	TRBJ1-4	TRBV9
TGCAGCGTTCGCGGGGGGGAGGTAGCGGGACCCTACAATGAGCAGTTCTTC	CSVRGGEVAGPYNEQFF	NA	TRBD2	TRBJ2-1	TRBV29-1
TGCGCCAGCAGCCAAGGGAGGGGCGGGGAGACCCAGTACTTC	CASSQGRGGETQYF	few	NA	TRBJ2-5	TRBV4-3
TGTGCCAGCAGATGGACAGGGAACACTGAAGCTTTCTTT	CASRWTGNTEAFF	NA	TRBD1	TRBJ1-1	TRBV7-2
TGTGCCAGCAGCCTGACTAGCGGTACCTACAATGAGCAGTTCTTC	CASSLTSGTYNEQFF	few	TRBD2	TRBJ2-1	TRBV6-5